One and the same sample provided the 16 T cell receptor beta chains below, sequenced in a study of cytomegalovirus exposure and HLA in healthy donors. The table came from immunoSEQ multiplex PCR; TCRdb's copy has only in-frame clones and leaves some out. The top ten hold 0.6% to 0.7% of the sample, which has approximately 82,000 clones, approximately 95% seen once. Input material: PBMCs. The receptors here all came from a young woman in good health and CMV-seronegative.

The chain carries TRBV6-5 and TRBJ1-2; D perhaps matches TRBD1 (6 bases). The CDR3 totals 13 residues. Per the germline V gene, CDR1 is MNHEY and CDR2 is SVGAGI. Trimming removed 0 bases at V and 4 bases at J, with 6 bases between. CDR3 DNA: TGTGCCAGCAGTTACTCAGGGGGCTATGGCTACACCTTC. Amino acid sequence: CASSYSGGYGYTF.

This chain links TRBV19 with TRBJ1-5, with 7 bases identical to TRBD1. The CDR3 is 14 residues long. Losses at the gene ends were 11 bases for V and 4 bases for J; bases not matched to a gene: 11. Germline values: CDR1 LNHDA, CDR2 SQIVND (reference sequence). CDR3 residues: CAANRGGRNQPQHF. Here the CDR3 DNA reads TGTGCCGCCAACAGGGGTGGTCGAAATCAGCCCCAGCATTTT.

This clone was seen only once. This chain links TRBV5-6 with TRBJ2-1, with 8 positions matching TRBD2. The J segment lost 9 bases and the V segment lost 2 bases, leaving 7 bases of the junction unmatched. Germline CDR1 SGHDT, CDR2 YYEEEE. The CDR3 sequence is 14 residues long. CDR3 amino acids: CASSFAGGPGEQFF. The CDR3 nucleotides are TGTGCCAGCAGCTTTGCGGGGGGCCCAGGTGAGCAGTTCTTC.

The chain links TRBV30 to TRBJ1-1, with TRBD1 as a possible D gene (5 bases). This CDR3 has 12 amino acids. Per the germline V gene, CDR1 is GTSNPN and CDR2 is SVGIG (reference sequence). The V and J ends lost 8 bases and 1 base respectively, with 11 bases between them. CDR3 coding DNA: TGTGCCCGATTGGGGGGGAACACTGAAGCTTTCTTT. It is translated as CARLGGNTEAFF.

V gene TRBV9 combines with J gene TRBJ1-2, with TRBD1 identical over 8 bases. The ends lost 3 bases at V and 8 bases at J; junction bases unmatched: 9. CDR3 length: 14 residues. CDR1 and CDR2 from the germline V gene are SGDLS and YYNGEE. The CDR3, as DNA: TGTGCCAGCAGCGGGAGACAAACAGGGGGAGGCTACACCTTC. It is translated as CASSGRQTGGGYTF.

The V call is TRBV5-1, the J call TRBJ2-7; D uncertain. V lost 3 bases, J lost 2 bases, and 15 bases lay in between. The CDR3 contains 15 residues. The germline gives CDR1 SGHRS, CDR2 YFSETQ. As DNA, the CDR3 is TGCGCCAGCAGCTCGGGTGGGTCCCTTACCTACGAGCAGTACTTC. It encodes CASSSGGSLTYEQYF.

The rearrangement links TRBV14 to TRBJ2-7, with 8 bases matching TRBD1. This CDR3 is built from 18 residues. From germline, CDR1 is SGHDN and CDR2 FVKESK. Trimming took 0 bases from V and 3 from J; bases not matched to a gene: 13. CDR3 sequence (DNA): TGTGCCAGCAGCCAAGATCGGGGGACAGGCGTCCTTCGCTACGAGCAGTACTTC. Its translation is CASSQDRGTGVLRYEQYF.

The chain has TRBV5-1 and TRBJ2-1, with 10 bases matching TRBD2. CDR1 and CDR2 (germline): SGHRS, YFSETQ. This CDR3 spans 15 amino acids. V shed 4 bases and J 8 bases; nucleotides not matched to a gene: 9. The CDR3 sequence is CASSVGLAGVDEQFF. The CDR3 DNA follows: TGCGCCAGCAGCGTGGGTCTAGCGGGAGTGGATGAGCAGTTCTTC.

The chain employs TRBV4-3 and TRBJ2-1; a weak D match, TRBD2 (6 bases). The ends were cut back, 4 bases at V and 3 bases at J, with 25 bases in the middle. This CDR3 comprises 19 residues. In germline, CDR1 is LGHNA, CDR2 YSLEER. DNA for the CDR3: TGCGCCAGCAGCCCTCAATCCTACGATATGCCCGGGAGCTACAATGAGCAGTTCTTC. It specifies CASSPQSYDMPGSYNEQFF.

This chain uses TRBV5-1 with TRBJ1-1; 7 bases are a match to TRBD1. The ends lost 2 bases at V and 1 base at J; junction bases unmatched: 8. Germline CDR1 and CDR2: SGHRS and YFSETQ. This CDR3 region has 16 residues. The CDR3 loop reads CASSFMSGTANTEAFF. The CDR3 DNA is TGCGCCAGCAGCTTTATGTCAGGGACAGCGAACACTGAAGCTTTCTTT.

The chain has TRBV4-3 and TRBJ2-5, with D unclear. The CDR3 length is 15 residues. Trimming removed 6 bases at V and 2 bases at J, with 16 bases between. Germline lookup yields CDR1 LGHNA and CDR2 YSLEER. The CDR3: CASSQSLGYQETQYF. The CDR3 DNA is TGCGCCAGCAGTCAAAGTCTGGGCTATCAAGAGACCCAGTACTTC.

This chain links TRBV27 with TRBJ2-5; TRBD2 might be the D (6 bases). The germline V gene has CDR1 MNHEY and CDR2 SMNVEV (reference sequence). Trimming removed 1 base at V and 6 bases at J, with 21 bases between. The CDR3 runs to 17 residues. DNA for the CDR3: TGTGCCAGCAGTTTATTAGGTGTACGGGGGAGTTCAAAGACCCAGTACTTC. As protein: CASSLLGVRGSSKTQYF.

J is TRBJ1-2 and V is TRBV5-5; no reliable D call. This CDR3 has 15 amino acids. CDR1 is SGHKS and CDR2 is YYEKEE in the germline V gene (reference sequence). V was cut by 1 base and J by 3 bases, with 13 bases left in between. CDR3 region: CASSLMRRSDYGYTF. CDR3 DNA: TGTGCCAGCAGCTTGATGCGGCGGAGCGACTATGGCTACACCTTC.

The chain is built from TRBV4-1 and TRBJ2-7; 9 bases line up with TRBD1. V gave up 1 base and J gave up 8 bases; unmatched junction bases: 3. This CDR3 comprises 13 residues. The V gene's germline CDR1 is MGHRA and CDR2 YSYEKL. CDR3 DNA: TGCGCCAGCAGCCAAGTCGGACAGGGGAAGCAGTACTTC. This encodes CASSQVGQGKQYF.

The V and J genes are TRBV2 and TRBJ2-3; weak D call: TRBD1 (5 bases). Germline V lookup: CDR1 SNHLY, CDR2 FYNNEI. Trimming removed 4 bases at V and 0 bases at J, with 11 bases between. This CDR3 has 15 residues. The CDR3 bases are TGTGCCAGCAGTGGGCTAGGGGCTAGCACAGATACGCAGTATTTT. This codes for CASSGLGASTDTQYF.

The chain uses TRBV11-3 and TRBJ2-2; D might be TRBD2 (6 bases). Germline CDR1 is SGHNT and CDR2 is YENEEA. The CDR3 consists of 15 residues. V shed 5 bases and J shed 1 base, with 11 bases lying between them. DNA for the CDR3: TGTGCCAGCAGCCCATCCGGGGGGAACACCGGGGAGCTGTTTTTT. It translates to CASSPSGGNTGELFF.